This T cell receptor (beta chain) was recorded in a study of neurological immune-mediated disorders. The making of cDNA relied on 5'RACE with 10-nucleotide random UMIs. Over 170 million TCR-beta sequences (from 15-18 subjects) were yielded by each sequencing run. One entry per CDR3 protein, called by TCRdb with MiXCR from the 5' RACE reads. The sample lists under 85,000 distinct CDR3 sequences; under 13% were seen once. The starting material, 2 million PBMCs stored at -80 C, gave rise to the unsorted libraries. Points from the study as a whole: Private repertoires in all groups were suggested by the absence of shared CDR3 amino acid sequences among expanded clones across subjects.

Many counts were recorded for this clonotype. Its target is not known. The CDR3 loop spans 13 amino acids. In germline, CDR1 is DFQATT, CDR2 SNEGSKA (reference sequence). Sequences were obtained from PBMCs. This clonotype was sampled from a man aged 35 to 55 in good health. This chain joins TRBV20-1 and TRBJ2-4, with D tentatively TRBD1 (7 bases). In nucleotides, the CDR3 is TGCAGCGAAGGGGGCGCGGGACAAAACATTCAGTACTTC. As protein: CSEGGAGQNIQYF.